These 28 T cell receptor beta chains originate from one sample sequenced in a study of CD8+CD57+ T cells in acquired aplastic anemia (dated by TCRdb to the late 2010s). Instrument used: Illumina HiSeq 2000. Genomic DNA was used as template for profiling of TCR beta VDJ combinations and CDR3 sequences. The public reads were quality trimmed at Q25 with fastp and then assembled into clones with MiXCR by TCRdb, keeping productive beta chains. Every distinct CDR3 protein forms one entry, paired with its most common genes and DNA. The sample table lists approximately 250,000 distinct CDR3 sequences, less than 85% of them with a count of one. Together, the top ten hold 35% to 50% of the sample. Flow cytometry had shown CD8+CD57+ cell expansion in the patients selected for sequencing. Material: sorted CD4+, CD8+, or CD8+CD57+ T cells (not recorded which) from PBMCs. The receptors shown here come from a human donor with aplastic anemia.

The rearrangement joins TRBV9 to TRBJ1-2, with a tentative D call TRBD1 (5 bases). CDR3 size: 16 residues. Germline lookup yields CDR1 SGDLS and CDR2 YYNGEE. Trimming pared 3 bases from V and 3 bases from J, leaving 18 bases between. The CDR3 region has the DNA TGTGCCAGCAGCGCACGGGGGAAGGGCTTGTACTATGGCTACACCTTC. Protein product: CASSARGKGLYYGYTF.

The chain has TRBV9 and TRBJ2-3, with 8 bases fitting TRBD2. CDR1 and CDR2 (germline): SGDLS, YYNGEE. CDR3 length: 14 residues. V trimming: 1 base; J trimming: 6 bases; junction bases outside the gene matches: 4. The CDR3 DNA is TGTGCCAGCAGCGTATCCGGGGGGGGCGATACGCAGTATTTT. Translation gives CASSVSGGGDTQYF.

CDR3 bases: TGTGCCAGCAGCTTAGCGCTGGACGGGACAGCCCTTTCCTACGAGCAGTACGTC. Translating gives CASSLALDGTALSYEQYV. V and J are TRBV5-4 and TRBJ2-7; 7 bases align to TRBD1. CDR3 length: 18 amino acids. Germline values: CDR1 SGHNT, CDR2 YYREEE (reference sequence). V lost 2 bases, J lost 1 base, and 15 bases stayed unmatched.

Concerning this clonotype: A read error is likely, as this CDR3 ends without the conserved phenylalanine or tryptophan. The DNA is omitted, as the CDR3 cannot be located on it reliably, and the CDR3 follows TCRdb's listing. The CDR3 here is CASSVAYSNQPQHLG. The chain joins TRBV2 to TRBJ1-6; the table's D call TRBD1 went unverified against the DNA. Per the germline V gene, CDR1 is SNHLY and CDR2 is FYNNEI. From its first to its last residue, the CDR3 has 15 amino acids.

Concerning this clonotype itself: In this CDR3 the conserved last residue, phenylalanine or tryptophan, is missing, so a read error is likely. The DNA is left out, because the CDR3 cannot be placed on it with certainty; the CDR3 is given as TCRdb lists it. This chain uses TRBV2 with TRBJ2-3; the table's D call of TRBD1 was not tested on the DNA. With termini counted, the CDR3 has 14 amino acids. Germline loops: CDR1 SNHLY, CDR2 FYNNEI. CDR3 region: CASGDGGAAEQHYC.

The V gene is TRBV12-5, the J gene TRBJ2-1; maybe TRBD2 (5 bases). There are 13 residues in the CDR3. The germline CDR1 and CDR2 sequences are LGHNT and FRNRAP. CDR3 protein: CAGSSGSYNEQFF. The CDR3 coding sequence is TGTGCCGGTAGTTCGGGATCCTACAATGAGCAGTTCTTC.

As to this clonotype: Because the CDR3 is missing its conserved closing phenylalanine or tryptophan, this is likely a read error. No DNA is shown, since the ends of the CDR3 on it are uncertain; the CDR3 is the one TCRdb lists. The chain carries TRBV9 and TRBJ2-1; the tabulated D call, TRBD1, remains unverified against the DNA. The CDR3 comprises 13 residues, both ends counted. Germline V gene sequence: CDR1 SGDLS, CDR2 YYNGEE. CDR3 region: CASGDGGNHEHFV.

The chain couples TRBV11-1 to TRBJ1-5, with D possibly TRBD1 on 6 matching bases. CDR3 length equals 15 residues. The V end lost 8 bases, the J end lost 4 bases, and 18 bases lay between the germline ends. The germline V gene has CDR1 SGHAT and CDR2 FQDESV (reference sequence). In nucleotides, the CDR3 is TGTGCCAGCTCAAGACAGGCCAACGGAAATCAGCCCCAGCATTTT. Protein product: CASSRQANGNQPQHF.

V usage is TRBV25-1 and J usage is TRBJ1-3; tentative D call: TRBD1 (6 bases). The CDR3 sequence is 16 residues long. V lost 1 base and J lost 2, with 12 bases in between. In germline, CDR1 is MGHDK, CDR2 SYGVNS. CDR3 sequence (DNA): TGTGCCAGCAGTGAATTCGACAGGCCTACTGGAAACACCATATATTTT. Translated, it gives CASSEFDRPTGNTIYF.

This rearrangement joins TRBV24-1 to TRBJ2-3; no clear D gene. Germline V gives CDR1 KGHDR, CDR2 SFDVKD. The V end was cut by 3 bases, the J end by 13 bases, with 13 bases between. This CDR3 is 12 amino acids long. The CDR3 DNA reads as TGTGCCACCAGTGATCGAGACCTTACCAAGTATTTT. Translating gives CATSDRDLTKYF.

This clonotype was recorded a few times. CDR3 nucleotide sequence: TGTGCCAGCAGCTCTGCCGGGGGTTGGGGAGAGACCCAGTACTTC. Translating gives CASSSAGGWGETQYF. J is TRBJ2-5 and V is TRBV7-3; tentatively, D is TRBD2 (6 bases). Germline CDR1 reads SGHTA; CDR2 reads FQGTGA. V was shortened by 4 bases and J by 4 bases, with 16 bases between the two germline ends. The CDR3 spans 15 residues.

Of note for this clonotype: The CDR3 carries no conserved terminal phenylalanine or tryptophan, so it likely arises from a read error. The DNA is omitted, as the CDR3 cannot be located on it reliably, and the CDR3 follows TCRdb's listing. The chain is built from TRBV15 and TRBJ2-6; the table's D call TRBD1 went unverified against the DNA. Germline CDR1 LNHNV, CDR2 YYDKDF (reference sequence). The CDR3 extends over 16 residues, inclusive of both ends. CDR3 amino acids: CASSWGSSHEAHVLGP.

The sample holds a few counts of this clonotype. This chain uses TRBV19 with TRBJ1-6, with TRBD1 matching over 8 bases. V shed 3 bases, J shed 14 bases, and the junction held 12 bases outside the gene matches. This CDR3 is built from 15 residues. The V gene's germline CDR1 is LNHDA and CDR2 SQIVND (reference sequence). CDR3 amino acids: CASSISVRDRPTLHF. The CDR3 DNA is TGTGCCAGTAGTATTTCAGTCAGGGACAGGCCAACCCTCCACTTT.

The chain links TRBV7-9 to TRBJ2-3, with D possibly called TRBD1 or TRBD2 (6 bases each). This CDR3 is built from 15 residues. Germline values: CDR1 SEHNR, CDR2 FQNEAQ (reference sequence). With 3 bases removed from V and 10 bases from J, the gap between germline ends came to 20 bases. CDR3 protein: CASSLEGGNTAPQYF. CDR3 coding DNA: TGTGCCAGCAGCTTGGAGGGGGGCAACACAGCTCCGCAGTATTTT.

This chain links TRBV7-9 with TRBJ1-4, with a weak D call TRBD1 (6 bases). Trimming removed 1 base from V and 6 bases from J, with 9 bases in between. This CDR3 is 14 amino acids long. The germline gives CDR1 SEHNR, CDR2 FQNEAQ (reference sequence). The CDR3 protein is CASSLGTEDEKLFF. DNA for the CDR3: TGTGCCAGCAGCTTAGGGACAGAAGATGAAAAACTGTTTTTT. Using reference TRBV7-9 and TRBJ1-4 for the parts outside the CDR3, the full variable domain is DTGVSQNPRHKITKRGQNVTFRCDPISEHNRLYWYRQTLGQGPEFLTYFQNEAQLEKSRLLSDRFSAERPKGSFSTLEIQRTEQGDSAMYLCASSLGTEDEKLFFGSGTQLSVL.

This clonotype was found once. At one boundary the junction diverges from the germline segment, which might be a read error. The rearrangement joins TRBV9 to TRBJ2-5; 7 nucleotides match TRBD1. The CDR3 loop spans 14 amino acids. Germline CDR1 is SGDLS and CDR2 is YYNGEE. The CDR3 region is CATSRGSDTETLDF. The DNA for the CDR3 is TGTGCCACCAGCAGGGGGTCCGATACAGAGACTCTGGACTTC.

Regarding this clonotype: The missing conserved phenylalanine or tryptophan at the end of this CDR3 makes a read error likely. The DNA is omitted, as the CDR3 cannot be located on it reliably, and the CDR3 follows TCRdb's listing. V usage is TRBV9 and J usage is TRBJ2-3; the D call of TRBD1 is as the table states it, not checked on the DNA. CDR1 SGDLS and CDR2 YYNGEE come from the germline V gene. The CDR3 is 13 residues long, ends included. CDR3 sequence: CASRETGSNYDYI.

The V gene is TRBV15, the J gene TRBJ2-7; TRBD1 agrees at 7 bases. Germline values: CDR1 LNHNV, CDR2 YYDKDF (reference sequence). V was pared by 6 bases and J by 5 bases, with 10 bases of the junction left unmatched. The CDR3 runs 14 residues. The CDR3 region has the DNA TGTGCCACCAGTGACCTGGACAGGCGAGACGAGCAGTACTTC. Its translation is CATSDLDRRDEQYF.

This chain connects TRBV7-8 to TRBJ2-1; D call uncertain. Germline V gives CDR1 SGHVS, CDR2 FQNEAQ. The CDR3 extends over 13 amino acids. V lost 3 bases to trimming and J lost 13 bases, with 16 bases between them. Here the CDR3 DNA reads TGTGCCAGCAGCTTCGCGGTTACGGCTGGTCAGTTCTTC. This sequence encodes CASSFAVTAGQFF.

The V call is TRBV7-9, the J call TRBJ2-3; D is tentatively TRBD1 or TRBD2 (5 bases each). V was pared by 4 bases and J by 14 bases, with 16 bases between. The CDR3 covers 12 residues. Germline CDR1 and CDR2: SEHNR and FQNEAQ (reference sequence). CDR3 amino acids: CASSSGTGGGYF. DNA for the CDR3: TGTGCCAGCAGCTCCGGAACAGGTGGGGGGTATTTT.

Remarks on this clonotype: This is likely a read error, given that the CDR3 carries no conserved phenylalanine or tryptophan at its end. The DNA is left out, because the CDR3 cannot be placed on it with certainty; the CDR3 is given as TCRdb lists it. V usage is TRBV7-2 and J usage is TRBJ2-1; the table's D gene call, TRBD1, was not cross checked with the DNA. The CDR3 totals 13 residues, both ends included. Germline CDR1 and CDR2: SGHTA and FQGNSA. CDR3 protein: CASSVGGIHEPLY.

A few counts support this clonotype. The rearrangement uses TRBV7-8 and TRBJ2-1; 7 bases map to TRBD1. Trimming took 3 bases from V and 12 from J; bases not matched to a gene: 17. Germline-derived CDR1 and CDR2 are SGHVS and FQNEAQ. CDR3 length equals 16 residues. The CDR3 DNA reads TGTGCCAGCAGCTTTCATCCAGACGGGACAGCCGATTCGCAGTTCTTC. This sequence encodes CASSFHPDGTADSQFF.

This chain connects TRBV9 to TRBJ1-1; no reliable D call. Per the germline V gene, CDR1 is SGDLS and CDR2 is YYNGEE. Deletions cut 0 bases from V and 9 bases from J, with 18 bases between. The CDR3 is 15 residues long. The CDR3 protein is CASSVGLQSTDKAFF. CDR3 bases: TGTGCCAGCAGCGTAGGTCTGCAGAGCACAGATAAAGCTTTCTTT.

J is TRBJ2-7 and V is TRBV2; no clear D gene. V was clipped by 6 bases and J by 0 bases, with 15 bases between them. The CDR3 extends over 15 amino acids. Per germline, CDR1 SNHLY and CDR2 FYNNEI. CDR3 region: CASSDGFESSYEQYF. In DNA, the CDR3 is TGTGCCAGCAGCGACGGGTTCGAAAGCTCCTACGAGCAGTACTTC.

As for this clonotype: The CDR3 ends on some other residue instead of the conserved phenylalanine or tryptophan, so this is likely a read error. The DNA is left out, because the CDR3 cannot be placed on it with certainty; the CDR3 is given as TCRdb lists it. The CDR3 here is CASRQGVGPSMSY. The chain combines TRBV7-2 with TRBJ2-1; the D call in the table, TRBD1, was not verified against the DNA. The CDR3 extends over 13 residues, inclusive of both ends. Germline V lookup: CDR1 SGHTA, CDR2 FQGNSA.

This clonotype has only a few counts. This sequence joins TRBV7-2 and TRBJ2-3; the D gene is possibly TRBD2 (7 bases). V dropped 8 bases and J dropped 11 bases, with 20 bases sitting between them. CDR1 is SGHTA and CDR2 is FQGNSA in the germline V gene. CDR3 length equals 13 residues. The CDR3 spells CASGEGGSAEQYF. As DNA, the CDR3 is TGTGCCAGCGGGGAGGGGGGCAGCGCCGAGCAGTATTTT.

About this clonotype: Because it lacks the conserved phenylalanine or tryptophan at the end, this CDR3 is likely a read error. The DNA is left out, because the CDR3 cannot be placed on it with certainty; the CDR3 is given as TCRdb lists it. This chain uses TRBV9 with TRBJ2-3; the table's D call, TRBD1, was not checked against the DNA. 13 amino acids form the CDR3, both terminal residues included. CDR1 and CDR2 (germline): SGDLS, YYNGEE. CDR3 protein: CASGDGRRGSPDL.

This clonotype was recorded only once. CDR3 region: CSATGTGGSRDEQFF. In DNA, the CDR3 is TGCAGTGCCACCGGGACTGGCGGGAGTAGGGATGAGCAGTTCTTC. The gene calls are TRBV20-1 and TRBJ2-1; 7 bases map to TRBD2. The CDR3 contains 15 residues. The germline CDR1 and CDR2 sequences are DFQATT and SNEGSKA (reference sequence). Trimming removed 6 bases from V and 8 bases from J; junction bases left unmatched: 16.